The source of this T cell receptor beta chain is a study of identical twins. Broader study findings: The study reached conclusions through statistical analysis that was cross-sectional, not following the same donors. Within twin pairs, the out-of-frame alpha sequences they shared showed excess low generation probability.

The V end lost 0 bases, the J end lost 10 bases, and 10 bases lay between the germline ends. Germline CDR1 is LNHNV and CDR2 is YYDKDF (reference sequence). This CDR3 comprises 14 residues. One entry per CDR3 protein results from TCRdb running MiXCR on the 5' RACE reads. This table holds about 520,000 distinct CDR3 sequences, 22% found once. Worth noting for this clonotype: Antigen unknown.

These data also formed part of another study, on T cells expressing NK-cell markers. This second study notes: The authors sequenced eight donors, of whom seven were HCMV-seropositive and one was seronegative.

This sequence originates from a woman aged 18 to 35 in good health. The chain combines TRBV15 with TRBJ1-6; D call uncertain. The sequenced material came from CD4+ T cells sorted from blood. CDR3 amino acids: CATSRETNLSPLHF. As DNA, the CDR3 is TGTGCCACCAGCAGAGAGACCAACTTATCACCCCTCCACTTT.